Given below is one T cell receptor (beta chain) in context. This record comes from a study of tumor-infiltrating lymphocytes in localized non-small cell lung cancer. Study in general: Patients included smokers and never-smokers with various histologies, some sampled after neoadjuvant chemotherapy.

The assay was immunoSEQ multiplex PCR, and TCRdb's table has in-frame clones only and misses some. This repertoire shows about 12,000 clones, 60% to 85% found once; its top ten account for less than 20%. The receptor was derived from a human donor with non-small cell lung cancer. Material: uninvolved lung tissue not adjacent to the tumor.

The CDR3 DNA is TGTGCCAGCAGCTTGGTTAGCGGGAGTACCTACGAGCAGTACTTC. Encoded protein: CASSLVSGSTYEQYF. The chain combines TRBV7-9 with TRBJ2-7, with 9 bases fitting TRBD2. Germline trimming cut 3 bases from V and 2 bases from J; bases unmatched to any gene: 5. Germline CDR1 and CDR2: SEHNR and FQNEAQ (reference sequence). The CDR3 loop spans 15 amino acids.